The 30 T cell receptor beta chains given below trace back to one sample, sequenced in a study of T cell changes during pregnancy in multiple sclerosis. Repertoires were generated with immunoSEQ multiplex PCR, while TCRdb's copy carries only in-frame clones and drops some. The sample has some 120,000 clones, about 95% seen once. Sequenced here: peripheral blood, sampled after pregnancy. Receptor source: a female donor with multiple sclerosis, enrolled in a pregnancy study.

The chain combines TRBV10-3 with TRBJ2-6, with 9 nucleotides matching TRBD2. CDR3 length: 20 amino acids. V shed 0 bases and J 0 bases; nucleotides not matched to a gene: 9. Germline assignment: CDR1 ENHRY and CDR2 SYGVKD. In nucleotides, the CDR3 is TGTGCCATCAGTGAGTCGGTGATAGCGGGAGAAGTCTCTGGGGCCAACGTCCTGACTTTC. This codes for CAISESVIAGEVSGANVLTF.

V and J are TRBV6-5 and TRBJ2-1, with D perhaps TRBD1 (5 bases). The CDR3 length is 15 residues. Germline CDR1 is MNHEY and CDR2 is SVGAGI. The V gene lost 4 bases and the J gene lost 5 bases, with 15 bases spanning the gap. The CDR3 loop is CASSSIAQGNNEQFF. The CDR3 DNA is TGTGCCAGCAGTTCTATAGCCCAGGGAAACAATGAGCAGTTCTTC.

The chain uses TRBV25-1 and TRBJ1-2, with no clear D. V gave up 4 bases and J gave up 3 bases, with 9 bases separating them. Germline loops: CDR1 MGHDK, CDR2 SYGVNS. The CDR3 runs 13 residues. The CDR3 DNA is TGTGCCAGCAGTGGCCCTAATTACTATGGCTACACCTTC. Its protein is CASSGPNYYGYTF.

This chain uses TRBV5-1 with TRBJ2-5; 8 positions match TRBD2. Germline V gene sequence: CDR1 SGHRS, CDR2 YFSETQ. This CDR3 spans 15 amino acids. With V trimmed by 2 bases and J by 5 bases, 8 bases remained unmatched. The CDR3 sequence: CASSFLGGAGETQYF. The CDR3, as DNA: TGCGCCAGCAGCTTCCTCGGGGGGGCCGGGGAGACCCAGTACTTC.

Remarks on this clone: A junction boundary mismatches the germline segment, possibly from a read error. This chain uses TRBV7-9 with TRBJ2-7; TRBD2 matches 14 bases. The germline gives CDR1 SEHNR, CDR2 FQNEAQ (reference sequence). The CDR3 contains 15 residues. CDR3 sequence (DNA): TGTGCCAGCAGCTCGGGACTAGCGGGAGTCAACGAGCGGTACTTC. This sequence encodes CASSSGLAGVNERYF.

This clone has just one count. V and J are TRBV5-4 and TRBJ1-1; 10 bases match TRBD1. Germline trimming cut 3 bases from V and 1 base from J; bases unmatched to any gene: 3. CDR1 is SGHNT and CDR2 is YYREEE in the germline V gene (reference sequence). The CDR3 covers 15 residues. The CDR3 DNA reads TGTGCCAGCAGCTCCCGGGACAGGGGGAACACTGAAGCTTTCTTT. It is translated as CASSSRDRGNTEAFF.

This clone has just one count. The V call is TRBV2, the J call TRBJ1-5; the D gene is possibly TRBD1 (5 bases). The ends were cut back, 2 bases at V and 5 bases at J, with 10 bases in the middle. CDR1 and CDR2 (germline): SNHLY, FYNNEI. This CDR3 has 14 residues. CDR3 region: CASSEYWGDQPQHF. The CDR3 bases are TGTGCCAGCAGTGAATATTGGGGGGATCAGCCCCAGCATTTT.

This chain joins TRBV5-1 and TRBJ1-1, with no clear D. This CDR3 is built from 13 residues. Germline V gene sequence: CDR1 SGHRS, CDR2 YFSETQ. V lost 6 bases to trimming and J lost 1 base, with 10 bases between them. The CDR3 DNA reads as TGCGCCAGCACCACTGGAGGGAACACTGAAGCTTTCTTT. It translates to CASTTGGNTEAFF.

The chain links TRBV7-6 to TRBJ2-3; 11 positions match TRBD2. Germline V gene lookup returns CDR1 SGHVS and CDR2 FNYEAQ. The CDR3 has 17 residues. V was clipped by 1 base and J by 5 bases; unmatched bases: 8. CDR3 coding DNA: TGTGCCAGCAGCTTAGGTCGTCTAGCGGGAGGTCAAGATACGCAGTATTTT. Its translation: CASSLGRLAGGQDTQYF.

The chain employs TRBV29-1 and TRBJ2-2; maybe TRBD1 (6 bases). The CDR3 consists of 18 residues. CDR1 is SQVTM, CDR2 ANQGSEA, per germline. Trimming removed 6 bases at V and 0 bases at J, with 23 bases between. In DNA form, the CDR3 reads TGCAGCGTAGCACACCCCTCAGACAAGGGGGCGAACACCGGGGAGCTGTTTTTT. Amino acids: CSVAHPSDKGANTGELFF.

The chain has TRBV4-2 and TRBJ2-3; TRBD2 matches at 7 bases. The V segment lost 3 bases and the J segment 5 bases; nucleotides outside the gene matches: 11. The CDR3 covers 16 residues. Germline CDR1 reads LGHNA; CDR2 reads YNFKEQ. CDR3 in amino acids: CASSQAGGRALDTQYF. As DNA, the CDR3 is TGTGCCAGCAGCCAGGCCGGGGGGAGGGCCCTAGATACGCAGTATTTT.

V usage is TRBV19 and J usage is TRBJ1-2; D perhaps matches TRBD1 (5 bases). The CDR3 length is 15 residues. The V gene's germline CDR1 is LNHDA and CDR2 SQIVND (reference sequence). Trimming removed 3 bases at V and 4 bases at J, with 15 bases between. The CDR3 reads CASSIREESLYGYTF. For the CDR3, the DNA is TGTGCCAGTAGTATCAGGGAGGAGAGCCTCTATGGCTACACCTTC.

This rearrangement joins TRBV27 to TRBJ2-5, with D possibly matching TRBD1 (5 bases). Trimming removed 3 bases at V and 5 bases at J, with 13 bases between. The CDR3 loop spans 14 amino acids. Germline values: CDR1 MNHEY, CDR2 SMNVEV (reference sequence). DNA for the CDR3: TGTGCCAGCAGTTTGAGCTGGGGCGCGGAGACCCAGTACTTC. The encoded protein is CASSLSWGAETQYF.

V usage is TRBV28 and J usage is TRBJ2-4, with D possibly TRBD2 on 5 matching bases. This CDR3 comprises 15 residues. Germline CDR1 and CDR2: MDHEN and SYDVKM. V lost 5 bases, J lost 4 bases, and 15 bases lay in between. The CDR3 DNA follows: TGTGCCAGCAGTCCATCAGGAGGACTTAAAAACATTCAGTACTTC. This codes for CASSPSGGLKNIQYF.

This chain's CDR3 is CASSARQGSYYNEQFF. The CDR3 nucleotides are TGTGCCAGCAGCGCGAGACAGGGGTCTTACTACAATGAGCAGTTCTTC. The V and J genes are TRBV11-1 and TRBJ2-1; 8 bases line up with TRBD1. There are 16 residues in the CDR3. With V trimmed by 5 bases and J by 3 bases, 9 bases remained unmatched. Germline V gene sequence: CDR1 SGHAT, CDR2 FQDESV (reference sequence). The whole variable domain, remainder taken from reference TRBV11-1 and TRBJ2-1, is EAEVAQSPRYKITEKSQAVAFWCDPISGHATLYWYRQILGQGPELLVQFQDESVVDDSQLPKDRFSAERLKGVDSTLKIQPAELGDSAMYLCASSARQGSYYNEQFFGPGTRLTVL.

The chain has TRBV9 and TRBJ2-1; a weak D match, TRBD2 (6 bases). The CDR3 contains 13 residues. Germline values: CDR1 SGDLS, CDR2 YYNGEE. Trimming stripped 5 bases from V and 6 bases from J, with 12 bases between. CDR3 residues: CASRAGTSNEQFF. The CDR3 coding sequence is TGTGCCAGCAGGGCCGGGACTTCCAATGAGCAGTTCTTC.

The V call is TRBV5-1, the J call TRBJ1-4; no definite D call. Trimming took off 2 bases at V and 7 bases at J, with 15 bases between the two ends. The CDR3 consists of 15 residues. In germline, CDR1 is SGHRS, CDR2 YFSETQ. For the CDR3, the DNA is TGCGCCAGCAGCTTTCTGGGCGGGGAAGGTGAAAAACTGTTTTTT. It is translated as CASSFLGGEGEKLFF.

The gene calls are TRBV4-1 and TRBJ2-3; 7 bases map to TRBD2. The junction had 10 bases not matched to a gene; V was cut back by 1 base and J by 3 bases. CDR3 length: 17 amino acids. CDR1 is MGHRA, CDR2 YSYEKL, per germline. CDR3 nucleotide sequence: TGCGCCAGCAGCCAAGCTCCATTGGGAGGGCCGACAGATACGCAGTATTTT. Translated, it gives CASSQAPLGGPTDTQYF.

The chain links TRBV7-6 to TRBJ2-7, with a weak D call TRBD2 (5 bases). This CDR3 spans 13 amino acids. Germline loops: CDR1 SGHVS, CDR2 FNYEAQ. V dropped 6 bases and J dropped 5 bases, with 14 bases sitting between them. The CDR3: CASSRSGVHEQYF. The CDR3 DNA is TGTGCCAGCAGTAGAAGCGGAGTCCACGAGCAGTACTTC.

The rearrangement uses TRBV7-9 and TRBJ2-7; unclear D gene. The CDR3 contains 11 residues. V dropped 5 bases and J dropped 11 bases, with 13 bases sitting between them. Germline CDR1 SEHNR, CDR2 FQNEAQ (reference sequence). The CDR3 sequence: CASSRSSFKYF. CDR3 sequence (DNA): TGTGCCAGCAGCCGCTCGAGCTTTAAGTACTTC.

The CDR3 reads CASSGNRGRHNEQFF. As DNA, the CDR3 is TGTGCCAGTTCTGGCAACAGGGGGCGACACAATGAGCAGTTCTTC. The V and J genes are TRBV19 and TRBJ2-1; 9 nucleotides line up with TRBD1. The CDR3 has 15 residues. CDR1 LNHDA and CDR2 SQIVND come from the germline V gene (reference sequence). V trimming: 8 bases; J trimming: 5 bases; junction bases outside the gene matches: 10.

The chain carries TRBV19 and TRBJ2-1, with a tentative D call TRBD2 (5 bases). Trimming stripped 1 base from V and 4 bases from J, with 17 bases between. This CDR3 is 17 amino acids long. Germline values: CDR1 LNHDA, CDR2 SQIVND (reference sequence). The CDR3 is CASSIVPAAKPYNEQFF. As DNA, the CDR3 is TGTGCCAGTAGTATAGTGCCAGCGGCCAAACCTTACAATGAGCAGTTCTTC. The full variable domain, with the rest looked up from reference TRBV19 and TRBJ2-1, is DGGITQSPKYLFRKEGQNVTLSCEQNLNHDAMYWYRQDPGQGLRLIYYSQIVNDFQKGDIAEGYSVSREKKESFPLTVTSAQKNPTAFYLCASSIVPAAKPYNEQFFGPGTRLTVL.

The CDR3 DNA follows: TGTGCCAGCAGCTTTCCGCGGACTAGCGGGAACACCGGGGAGCTGTTTTTT. It codes for CASSFPRTSGNTGELFF. This chain connects TRBV7-9 to TRBJ2-2, with 10 bases that match TRBD2. After removal of 3 bases from V and 1 base from J, the junction contained 5 bases not matched to a gene. The CDR3 loop spans 17 amino acids. Germline V CDR1 and CDR2: SEHNR, FQNEAQ (reference sequence).

As DNA, the CDR3 is TGTGCCAGCAGCGAACCCGGAGTCTACGAGCAGTACTTC. This sequence encodes CASSEPGVYEQYF. V is TRBV7-9 and J is TRBJ2-7, with D hard to call. V was pared by 5 bases and J by 3 bases, with 11 bases between. The germline V gene has CDR1 SEHNR and CDR2 FQNEAQ (reference sequence). The CDR3 is 13 residues long.

CDR3 sequence: CASSMDSYPSGANVLTF. In DNA, the CDR3 is TGTGCCAGTAGTATGGACTCCTACCCCTCTGGGGCCAACGTCCTGACTTTC. This chain connects TRBV19 to TRBJ2-6; tentatively, D is TRBD2 (5 bases). CDR1 is LNHDA and CDR2 is SQIVND in the germline V gene (reference sequence). V was cut by 3 bases and J by 0 bases, with 12 bases left in between. This CDR3 spans 17 amino acids.

V gene TRBV5-1 combines with J gene TRBJ2-7, with D unclear. CDR1 and CDR2 (germline): SGHRS, YFSETQ. The CDR3 length is 14 residues. Between the trimmed V and J ends, which lost 0 bases and 1 base, there was a span of 8 bases. CDR3 bases: TGCGCCAGCAGCTTGGTACCAGGATCCTACGAGCAGTACTTC. It codes for CASSLVPGSYEQYF. Full variable domain (outside the CDR3, taken from reference TRBV5-1 and TRBJ2-7): KAGVTQTPRYLIKTRGQQVTLSCSPISGHRSVSWYQQTPGQGLQFLFEYFSETQRNKGNFPGRFSGRQFSNSRSEMNVSTLELGDSALYLCASSLVPGSYEQYFGPGTRLTVT.

The chain has TRBV28 and TRBJ2-3, with 9 bases lining up with TRBD2. CDR1 and CDR2 from the germline V gene are MDHEN and SYDVKM. The J segment lost 0 bases and the V segment lost 3 bases, leaving 4 bases of the junction unmatched. This CDR3 comprises 16 residues. The DNA of the CDR3 is TGTGCCAGCAGTTTTCGCGGGAGGGAAAGCACAGATACGCAGTATTTT. This encodes CASSFRGRESTDTQYF.

V usage is TRBV29-1 and J usage is TRBJ2-5; D gene unclear. V lost 6 bases and J 2 bases, leaving 10 bases between the germline ends. Per germline, CDR1 SQVTM and CDR2 ANQGSEA. The CDR3 spans 12 residues. Here the CDR3 DNA reads TGCAGCGTCCACATGGTACAAGAGACCCAGTACTTC. This codes for CSVHMVQETQYF.

The J gene is TRBJ2-3, the V gene TRBV6-6; unclear D gene. Germline values: CDR1 MNHNY, CDR2 SVGAGI (reference sequence). Trimming removed 8 bases from V and 5 bases from J, with 5 bases in between. The CDR3 has 10 amino acids. The CDR3 DNA follows: TGTGCCAGCGGTAGAGATACGCAGTATTTT. It translates to CASGRDTQYF.

This chain uses TRBV2 with TRBJ2-2, with a tentative D call TRBD1 (5 bases). The CDR3 is 13 amino acids. Germline V CDR1 and CDR2: SNHLY, FYNNEI. Trimming stripped 5 bases from V and 6 bases from J, with 10 bases between. The DNA for the CDR3 is TGTGCCAGCAGTAAAGACAGACCCGGGGAGCTGTTTTTT. It codes for CASSKDRPGELFF. The variable domain in full, with the rest retrieved from reference TRBV2 and TRBJ2-2, is EPEVTQTPSHQVTQMGQEVILRCVPISNHLYFYWYRQILGQKVEFLVSFYNNEISEKSEIFDDQFSVERPDGSNFTLKIRSTKLEDSAMYFCASSKDRPGELFFGEGSRLTVL.